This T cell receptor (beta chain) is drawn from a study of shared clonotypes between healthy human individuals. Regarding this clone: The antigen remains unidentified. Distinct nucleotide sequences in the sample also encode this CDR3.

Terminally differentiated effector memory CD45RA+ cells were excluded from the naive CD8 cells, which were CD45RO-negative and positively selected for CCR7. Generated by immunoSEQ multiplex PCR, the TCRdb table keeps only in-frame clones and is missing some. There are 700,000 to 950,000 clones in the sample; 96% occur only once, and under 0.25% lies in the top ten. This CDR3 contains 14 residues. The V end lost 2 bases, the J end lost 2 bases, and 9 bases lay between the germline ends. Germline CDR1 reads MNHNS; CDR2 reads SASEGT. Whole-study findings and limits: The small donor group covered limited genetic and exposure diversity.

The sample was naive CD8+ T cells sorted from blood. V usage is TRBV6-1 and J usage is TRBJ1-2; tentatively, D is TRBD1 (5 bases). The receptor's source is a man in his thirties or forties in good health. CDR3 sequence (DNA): TGTGCCAGCAGTGAACTGGGGGGAAACTATGGCTACACCTTC. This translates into CASSELGGNYGYTF.